A selection of T cell receptor beta chains follows, all from one sample in a study of T cell repertoires and Cas9 in healthy adults. Sequencing was performed with immunoSEQ multiplex PCR; in TCRdb, only in-frame clones are kept and a portion is missing. In the table there are 22,000 or so clones, about 90% of which are singletons. Source material: CD4+ effector T cells (CD127+, CD25-, CD137-, CD154-) from PBMCs; culture status not recorded. The receptors were sampled from a human donor in good health. CDR3s include the opening cysteine and the closing phenylalanine or tryptophan. Each record gives: clone size, D gene, CDR3 length, J gene, V gene, CDR3 DNA, CDR3 protein. A D gene is named only where the DNA matches it firmly. Clone size is shown for a subset of rows, as once, few, many or a class of expanded clone.

abundance: -
d_gene: -
len: 15
j_gene: TRBJ2-4
v_gene: TRBV11-3
CDR3nt: TGTGCCAGCAGCTTAGGAGTGGGACTTCGAAACATTCAGTACTTC
CDR3aa: CASSLGVGLRNIQYF

abundance: few
d_gene: TRBD2
len: 14
j_gene: TRBJ2-3
v_gene: TRBV7-2
CDR3nt: TGTGCCAGCAGCCAATCGACTAGCCGGGGTACGCAGTATTTT
CDR3aa: CASSQSTSRGTQYF

abundance: -
d_gene: TRBD1
len: 17
j_gene: TRBJ1-5
v_gene: TRBV28
CDR3nt: TGTGCCAGCAGCTATGGGACAGCCGAGAGGGGCAATCAGCCCCAGCATTTT
CDR3aa: CASSYGTAERGNQPQHF

abundance: -
d_gene: -
len: 15
j_gene: TRBJ2-2
v_gene: TRBV4-1
CDR3nt: TGCGCCAGCAGCCAAGAATCATTTCGTACCGGGGAGCTGTTTTTT
CDR3aa: CASSQESFRTGELFF

abundance: -
d_gene: TRBD2
len: 14
j_gene: TRBJ2-2
v_gene: TRBV27
CDR3nt: TGTGCCAGCCGATTGTGGGAGGGTACCGGGGAGCTGTTTTTT
CDR3aa: CASRLWEGTGELFF

abundance: -
d_gene: -
len: 15
j_gene: TRBJ1-1
v_gene: TRBV5-1
CDR3nt: TGCGCCAGCAGCCATTCAGGGGCGATGAACACTGAAGCTTTCTTT
CDR3aa: CASSHSGAMNTEAFF

abundance: -
d_gene: -
len: 13
j_gene: TRBJ2-7
v_gene: TRBV5-4
CDR3nt: TGTGCCAGCAGCTTGCCAGCAAACTACGAGCAGTACTTC
CDR3aa: CASSLPANYEQYF

abundance: -
d_gene: -
len: 15
j_gene: TRBJ2-1
v_gene: TRBV6-1
CDR3nt: TGTGCCAGCAGTGAAGGGCGCAGATATGGCAATGAGCAGTTCTTC
CDR3aa: CASSEGRRYGNEQFF

abundance: -
d_gene: TRBD1
len: 15
j_gene: TRBJ1-3
v_gene: TRBV5-8
CDR3nt: TGTGCCAGCAGCTTTCTGGACAGGGACGGAAACACCATATATTTT
CDR3aa: CASSFLDRDGNTIYF

abundance: once
d_gene: -
len: 15
j_gene: TRBJ2-3
v_gene: TRBV18
CDR3nt: TGTGCCAGCTCACCAGGGACGGGTAGCACAGATACGCAGTATTTT
CDR3aa: CASSPGTGSTDTQYF

abundance: -
d_gene: -
len: 13
j_gene: TRBJ2-3
v_gene: TRBV14
CDR3nt: TGTGCCAGCAGCCCCTTCGCGACAGATACGCAGTATTTT
CDR3aa: CASSPFATDTQYF

abundance: -
d_gene: -
len: 14
j_gene: TRBJ1-5
v_gene: TRBV6-5
CDR3nt: TGTGCCAGCAGTCAGCCCGGCGGGAATCAGCCCCAGCATTTT
CDR3aa: CASSQPGGNQPQHF

abundance: once
d_gene: -
len: 14
j_gene: TRBJ1-6
v_gene: TRBV7-9
CDR3nt: TGTGCCAGCAGCTCCCGGGCCGGGGGTTCACCCCTCCACTTT
CDR3aa: CASSSRAGGSPLHF

abundance: -
d_gene: -
len: 13
j_gene: TRBJ2-3
v_gene: TRBV21-1
CDR3nt: TGTGCCAGCGGGACAGGGTTCGCAGATACGCAGTATTTT
CDR3aa: CASGTGFADTQYF

abundance: -
d_gene: TRBD2
len: 14
j_gene: TRBJ2-3
v_gene: TRBV10-3
CDR3nt: TGTGCCATCATGGGTAGCGGGGGAGCAGATACGCAGTATTTT
CDR3aa: CAIMGSGGADTQYF

abundance: -
d_gene: TRBD2
len: 16
j_gene: TRBJ2-1
v_gene: TRBV5-1
CDR3nt: TGCGCCAGCAGCTTGGCTCTCCGGACTAGCTACAATGAGCAGTTCTTC
CDR3aa: CASSLALRTSYNEQFF

abundance: -
d_gene: TRBD1
len: 15
j_gene: TRBJ1-2
v_gene: TRBV7-2
CDR3nt: TGTGCCAGCAGCTTAGGACAGGGGGAGGCCTATGGCTACACCTTC
CDR3aa: CASSLGQGEAYGYTF

abundance: -
d_gene: -
len: 18
j_gene: TRBJ1-3
v_gene: TRBV4-3
CDR3nt: TGCGCCAGCAGCCAAGCCCGTATCGGGCGAAGCTCTGGAAACACCATATATTTT
CDR3aa: CASSQARIGRSSGNTIYF

abundance: -
d_gene: TRBD1
len: 15
j_gene: TRBJ2-7
v_gene: TRBV9
CDR3nt: TGTGCCAGCAGCGTAGAGGCAGGGGGCCCCTACGAGCAGTACTTC
CDR3aa: CASSVEAGGPYEQYF

abundance: -
d_gene: -
len: 15
j_gene: TRBJ1-5
v_gene: TRBV27
CDR3nt: TGTGCCAGCAGTTTAGAATGGGCTATGGGGCAGCCCCAGCATTTT
CDR3aa: CASSLEWAMGQPQHF

abundance: once
d_gene: TRBD1
len: 12
j_gene: TRBJ1-5
v_gene: TRBV6-1
CDR3nt: TGTGCCAGCAGTCCAGGGGGTCAGCCCCAGCATTTT
CDR3aa: CASSPGGQPQHF

abundance: -
d_gene: -
len: 13
j_gene: TRBJ1-2
v_gene: TRBV19
CDR3nt: TGTGCCAGTAATTTCGGTCAGCCCTATGGCTACACCTTC
CDR3aa: CASNFGQPYGYTF

abundance: -
d_gene: -
len: 13
j_gene: TRBJ1-5
v_gene: TRBV14
CDR3nt: TGTGCCAGCAGCCAAGGGGAATATCAGCCCCAGCATTTT
CDR3aa: CASSQGEYQPQHF

abundance: -
d_gene: TRBD1
len: 15
j_gene: TRBJ1-4
v_gene: TRBV5-4
CDR3nt: TGTGCCAGCAGCTTGGGGACAGGAGGGAATGAAAAACTGTTTTTT
CDR3aa: CASSLGTGGNEKLFF

abundance: -
d_gene: -
len: 15
j_gene: TRBJ1-1
v_gene: TRBV7-2
CDR3nt: TGTGCCAGCAGCTCAATTAGGGGATTGAACACTGAAGCTTTCTTT
CDR3aa: CASSSIRGLNTEAFF

abundance: -
d_gene: TRBD1
len: 12
j_gene: TRBJ1-1
v_gene: TRBV29-1
CDR3nt: TGCAGCGCTGGTGGGCAGGGGGCTGAAGCTTTCTTT
CDR3aa: CSAGGQGAEAFF

abundance: -
d_gene: -
len: 14
j_gene: TRBJ2-5
v_gene: TRBV27
CDR3nt: TGTGCCAGCAGTTTATTGGGGCCCCAAGAGACCCAGTACTTC
CDR3aa: CASSLLGPQETQYF

abundance: -
d_gene: -
len: 13
j_gene: TRBJ1-1
v_gene: TRBV19
CDR3nt: TGTGCCAGTAGTGTGCAGATAAACACTGAAGCTTTCTTT
CDR3aa: CASSVQINTEAFF

abundance: once
d_gene: -
len: 16
j_gene: TRBJ1-4
v_gene: TRBV1
CDR3nt: TGCACCAGCAGCCAACCCGCGGCCCCAGGGAATGAAAAACTGTTTTTT
CDR3aa: CTSSQPAAPGNEKLFF

abundance: -
d_gene: -
len: 15
j_gene: TRBJ1-3
v_gene: TRBV19
CDR3nt: TGTGCCAGTAGTAGAAATACCTACCTTGGAAACACCATATATTTT
CDR3aa: CASSRNTYLGNTIYF

abundance: -
d_gene: -
len: 12
j_gene: TRBJ1-2
v_gene: TRBV10-3
CDR3nt: TGTGCCATCAGCCAGGACACGTATGGCTACACCTTC
CDR3aa: CAISQDTYGYTF